This section outlines one T cell receptor (beta chain) sequence together with its context. A few counts support this clone. There is no known antigen for this receptor. Base qualities are not recorded, but no much larger clone differs from it by a single base. CDR1 and CDR2, looked up from the germline V gene, are SGHTA and FQGTGA. The CDR3 spans 14 residues, from the cysteine through the phenylalanine. Here the CDR3 DNA is all that survives: 42 bases in frame from base 1. The junction shows trimming of 3 bases on V and 4 bases on J, and the gene matches do not reach 3 bases of it. This sample was included in a study of sequential checkpoint blockade in melanoma (dated by TCRdb to about 2019). General notes on the study: In a 1:1 randomization, patients received either first-line nivolumab then ipilimumab (arm A) or ipilimumab then nivolumab (arm B). Maintenance nivolumab came after each of the two trial sequences.

Study-level results and caveats: Larger, independent patient cohorts are needed to validate the response-prediction model that combines TCR metrics and mutation burden.

TCRbeta CDR3 regions were immunosequenced from genomic DNA with the immunoSEQ Assay. Before high-throughput sequencing, the genomic DNA was amplified using bias-controlled multiplex PCR. On the authors' methods: To quantify the absolute abundance of each unique TCRbeta CDR3 region, the sequences were collapsed and filtered. Clonality, defined as 1 minus Pielou's evenness, was calculated using only productive rearrangements. A previously published method was used to identify clones with significantly greater frequencies in on-treatment samples than in baseline samples. As stored in TCRdb, this immuneACCESS dataset retains in-frame rearrangements with V and J assigned. A fraction of the clones does not appear; measured against another copy, unresolved V genes explain less than half of the discrepancy, and the remainder lacks a known reason. V and J calls and clone size are given by that table; D and trimming were obtained from the DNA. The sample table holds about 10,000 clones, of which more than 70% were seen once. The leading ten clones occupy 9.5% to 13% of the sample.

The intended sense of this specimen's treatment or condition label: randomized to nivolumab then ipilimumab (arm A) or the reverse (arm B). None of the patients in the trial had previously been given DNA-damaging chemotherapy. A FACS Aria II flow cytometer was used to sort live CD3+CD8+ cells that were negative for CD19 and CD56 from thawed PBMCs. Samples came from patients with melanoma in CheckMate 064, a randomized, open-label phase II trial of sequential checkpoint blockade. Leukapheresis was used to collect peripheral blood mononuclear cells, which were then purified with Ficoll-Paque and frozen in human serum with roughly 10% DMSO. Purity of sorted blood CD3+CD8+ cells was verified at >95% immediately after sorting, followed by DNA extraction.

This receptor was taken from a human donor with melanoma. The starting material was CD8+ T cells sorted from blood (inferred from file names), obtained from a patient given nivolumab and ipilimumab in sequence. The chain couples TRBV7-3 to TRBJ2-3; TRBD2 matches 8 bases in the middle. The DNA sequence is as follows: TGTGCCAGCAGCTTTGGGACTAGTGCAGATACGCAGTATTTT. Translated, this gives CASSFGTSADTQYF.